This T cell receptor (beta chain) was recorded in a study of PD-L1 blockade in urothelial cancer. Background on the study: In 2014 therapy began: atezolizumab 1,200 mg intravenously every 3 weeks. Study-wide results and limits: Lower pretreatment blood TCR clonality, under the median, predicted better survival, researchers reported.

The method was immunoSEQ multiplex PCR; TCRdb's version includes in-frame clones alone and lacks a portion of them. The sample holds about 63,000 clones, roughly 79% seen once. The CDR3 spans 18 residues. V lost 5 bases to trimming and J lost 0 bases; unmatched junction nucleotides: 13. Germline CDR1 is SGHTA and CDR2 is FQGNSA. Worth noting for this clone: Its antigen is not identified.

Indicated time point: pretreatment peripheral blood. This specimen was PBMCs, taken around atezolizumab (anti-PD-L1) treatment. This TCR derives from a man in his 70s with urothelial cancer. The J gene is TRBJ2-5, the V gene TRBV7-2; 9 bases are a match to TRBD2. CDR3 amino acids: CASSETGGLAGNQETQYF. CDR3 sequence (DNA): TGTGCCAGCAGCGAAACCGGGGGGCTAGCGGGGAACCAAGAGACCCAGTACTTC.